This T cell receptor beta chain emerged from a study of cytomegalovirus exposure and HLA in healthy donors. As for the study in general: Later analysis reported that the roughly 110 validation repertoires shared the platform of the approximately 670 first-cohort repertoires. General study findings and limits: High specificity and sensitivity for cytomegalovirus status were reported for the classifier.

TCRdb's copy holds only in-frame clones and misses some; the assay was immunoSEQ multiplex PCR. The sample has approximately 300,000 clones, roughly 89% seen once; the top ten hold approximately 0.84%. The donors were part of the approximately 130-subject validation cohort, which stood apart from the approximately 640-subject first cohort. In this sample, this clone turned up a few times. Its antigen is still unknown. The receptor's source is a woman aged 18-30 years in good health and CMV-seronegative. The source material was PBMCs.

CDR3 DNA: TGTGCCAGCACCCGCGGGGGGCAGCCCCAGCATTTT. Translating gives CASTRGGQPQHF. The chain is built from TRBV6-1 and TRBJ1-5; maybe TRBD1 (5 bases). The CDR3 has 12 residues. Trimming removed 7 bases from V and 7 bases from J, with 11 bases in between. Germline CDR1 reads MNHNS; CDR2 reads SASEGT.